The 29 T cell receptor beta chains presented below share a single source sample, sequenced in a study of blood T cell repertoires in COVID-19. Some clones are missing from TCRdb's copy, which holds only in-frame ones; the method was immunoSEQ multiplex PCR. Of about 54,000 clones in the sample, less than 90% are singletons; the top ten hold roughly 5.2%. What was sequenced was peripheral blood. All receptors derive from a human donor in a cohort sampled during active COVID-19.

The V gene is TRBV28, the J gene TRBJ1-5; TRBD1 agrees at 12 bases. Germline V CDR1 and CDR2: MDHEN, SYDVKM. This CDR3 contains 18 residues. V lost 2 bases to trimming and J lost 7 bases; unmatched junction nucleotides: 12. The CDR3 region is CASSLISWDRGQRQPQHF. CDR3 sequence (DNA): TGTGCCAGCAGTTTAATTTCGTGGGACAGGGGGCAGCGGCAGCCCCAGCATTTT.

The J gene is TRBJ2-3, the V gene TRBV11-3, with D tentatively TRBD2 (7 bases). The V end lost 4 bases, the J end lost 2 bases, and 16 bases lay between the germline ends. CDR3 size: 16 residues. The germline CDR1 and CDR2 sequences are SGHNT and YENEEA. The CDR3 nucleotides are TGTGCCAGCAGCTCCTCGGGGGGCCGGGCCACAGATACGCAGTATTTT. Residues: CASSSSGGRATDTQYF.

The rearrangement links TRBV5-1 to TRBJ1-6; 7 bases are a match to TRBD1. From germline, CDR1 is SGHRS and CDR2 YFSETQ. CDR3 size: 15 residues. The J segment lost 7 bases and the V segment lost 3 bases, leaving 7 bases of the junction unmatched. The CDR3 sequence is CASSSSGTANSPLHF. CDR3 sequence (DNA): TGCGCCAGCAGCTCTTCAGGGACAGCAAATTCACCCCTCCACTTT.

The chain links TRBV7-8 to TRBJ1-2; 7 bases align to TRBD1. Germline CDR1 reads SGHVS; CDR2 reads FQNEAQ. This CDR3 contains 13 residues. Trimming removed 5 bases from V and 2 bases from J; junction bases left unmatched: 2. The CDR3 loop reads CASSPGQNYGYTF. Here the CDR3 DNA reads TGTGCCAGCAGCCCGGGACAGAACTATGGCTACACCTTC.

The chain couples TRBV13 to TRBJ1-1; unclear D gene. The CDR3 consists of 13 residues. Trimming pared 5 bases from V and 4 bases from J, leaving 11 bases between. The germline gives CDR1 PRHDT, CDR2 FYEKMQ (reference sequence). In DNA form, the CDR3 reads TGTGCCAGCAGCCCCCCGACAAGCACTGAAGCTTTCTTT. The encoded protein is CASSPPTSTEAFF.

The rearrangement links TRBV11-2 to TRBJ1-2; the D is unclear. This CDR3 has 14 amino acids. Trimming left V 5 bases short and J 8 bases short, with 18 bases between. The germline CDR1 and CDR2 sequences are SGHAT and FQNNGV. In DNA, the CDR3 is TGTGCCAGCAGCCCTGACCCTACACTACGGGGCTACACCTTC. Residues: CASSPDPTLRGYTF.

The chain carries TRBV24-1 and TRBJ2-5; D ambiguous. Germline values: CDR1 KGHDR, CDR2 SFDVKD. Trimming shortened V by 5 bases and J by 1 base, and 7 bases separated the two germline ends. This CDR3 region has 13 residues. DNA of the CDR3: TGTGCCACCAGTGTGAGGTCCCAAGAGACCCAGTACTTC. Encoded protein: CATSVRSQETQYF.

CDR3 protein: CASSRKTGANSPLHF. Written as DNA, the CDR3 is TGTGCCAGCAGCCGAAAGACAGGGGCAAATTCACCCCTCCACTTT. The chain employs TRBV11-2 and TRBJ1-6, with 8 bases that match TRBD1. The length of the CDR3 is 15 residues. CDR1 is SGHAT, CDR2 FQNNGV, per germline. V dropped 5 bases and J dropped 7; count of bases not matched to a gene: 7.

The chain has TRBV13 and TRBJ2-3, with 9 bases matching TRBD2. Germline V gene sequence: CDR1 PRHDT, CDR2 FYEKMQ (reference sequence). The CDR3 runs 16 residues. After removal of 5 bases from V and 2 bases from J, the junction contained 8 bases not matched to a gene. CDR3 sequence: CASSPKLAGFTDTQYF. CDR3 bases: TGTGCCAGCAGCCCGAAACTAGCGGGCTTCACAGATACGCAGTATTTT.

Here the CDR3 DNA reads TGTGCCAGCAGGAGGGGGGGGAAGAACCCTGCAACTAATGAAAAACTGTTTTTT. It specifies CASRRGGKNPATNEKLFF. The rearrangement uses TRBV27 and TRBJ1-4, with D maybe TRBD1 (6 bases). Germline values: CDR1 MNHEY, CDR2 SMNVEV (reference sequence). This CDR3 is built from 18 residues. Between the trimmed V and J ends, which lost 6 bases and 0 bases, there was a span of 20 bases.

The chain combines TRBV27 with TRBJ1-5; perhaps TRBD1 as D (5 bases). Trimming shortened V by 5 bases and J by 2 bases, and 7 bases separated the two germline ends. This CDR3 is built from 13 residues. CDR1 is MNHEY, CDR2 SMNVEV, per germline (reference sequence). The CDR3 coding sequence is TGTGCCAGCAGTCTGACAGGCAATCAGCCCCAGCATTTT. Protein product: CASSLTGNQPQHF.

This rearrangement joins TRBV3-1 (or the pseudogene TRBV3-2) to TRBJ2-5, with 10 nucleotides matching TRBD1. V gave up 4 bases and J gave up 7 bases; unmatched junction bases: 18. The CDR3 runs to 18 residues. The germline CDR1 and CDR2 sequences are LGHDT and YNNKEL (reference sequence). The CDR3 DNA reads as TGTGCCAGCAGCCGTAGGGGGGGGACAGGGGTAACCCAGATGACCCAGTACTTC. Protein: CASSRRGGTGVTQMTQYF.

The V and J genes are TRBV5-1 and TRBJ1-2, with unresolved D. The CDR3 sequence is 13 residues long. Germline loops: CDR1 SGHRS, CDR2 YFSETQ. The V gene lost 4 bases and the J gene lost 4 bases, with 11 bases spanning the gap. The CDR3 DNA follows: TGCGCCAGCAGCCCCGAAGCGGGCTATGGCTACACCTTC. It translates to CASSPEAGYGYTF. Looking up the rest from reference TRBV5-1 and TRBJ1-2 gives the full variable domain: KAGVTQTPRYLIKTRGQQVTLSCSPISGHRSVSWYQQTPGQGLQFLFEYFSETQRNKGNFPGRFSGRQFSNSRSEMNVSTLELGDSALYLCASSPEAGYGYTFGSGTRLTVV.

The gene calls are TRBV9 and TRBJ1-1; TRBD1 matches at 7 bases. CDR1 and CDR2 from the germline V gene are SGDLS and YYNGEE. This CDR3 contains 15 residues. V gave up 2 bases and J gave up 0 bases; unmatched junction bases: 4. CDR3 nucleotides: TGTGCCAGCAGCGTGGGGGACAGACTGAACACTGAAGCTTTCTTT. This translates into CASSVGDRLNTEAFF.

This clone showed up just a few times. CDR3 in amino acids: CATSDARGGRGTDTQYF. The CDR3 bases are TGTGCCACCAGTGATGCCCGGGGGGGCCGGGGCACAGATACGCAGTATTTT. The V gene is TRBV24-1, the J gene TRBJ2-3; 8 nucleotides agree with TRBD2. Germline CDR1 KGHDR, CDR2 SFDVKD. Unmatched junction bases numbered 8, after V lost 3 bases and J lost 1 base. This CDR3 spans 17 amino acids.

This clone was seen just once. This chain links TRBV3-1 (or the pseudogene TRBV3-2) with TRBJ1-6; D possibly corresponds to TRBD1 (5 bases). V lost 4 bases and J lost 10, with 14 bases in between. The germline V gene has CDR1 LGHDT and CDR2 YNNKEL (reference sequence). The CDR3 is made up of 14 amino acids. DNA for the CDR3: TGTGCCAGCAGCCTACAGTGGGGGGGGTCACCCCTCCACTTT. This codes for CASSLQWGGSPLHF.

The chain employs TRBV19 and TRBJ2-6; D is uncertain. Germline V gene lookup returns CDR1 LNHDA and CDR2 SQIVND (reference sequence). V lost 3 bases to trimming and J lost 0 bases, with 12 bases between them. The CDR3 totals 17 residues. The CDR3 is CASSMPLGDSGANVLTF. For the CDR3, the DNA is TGTGCCAGTAGTATGCCCCTCGGAGACTCTGGGGCCAACGTCCTGACTTTC.

This chain joins TRBV5-1 and TRBJ1-2, with TRBD1 identical over 9 bases. The V gene end was trimmed by 4 bases and the J gene end by 5 bases; junction bases not matched to a gene: 9. Looked up from germline, CDR1 is SGHRS and CDR2 is YFSETQ. CDR3 length: 15 residues. DNA of the CDR3: TGCGCCAGCAGCCAGGAGACAGGGGGGAAGTATGGCTACACCTTC. Protein product: CASSQETGGKYGYTF.

The CDR3 sequence is CASGSDRQSNEKLFF. CDR3 sequence (DNA): TGCGCCAGCGGCTCCGACCGACAGTCTAATGAAAAACTGTTTTTT. The gene calls are TRBV23-1 and TRBJ1-4; D perhaps matches TRBD1 (5 bases). TRBV23-1 is reported as an ORF; its role is uncertain. V lost 8 bases and J lost 3, with 16 bases in between. The CDR3 covers 15 residues.

V and J are TRBV5-4 and TRBJ2-4; 7 bases line up with TRBD1. Germline CDR1 SGHNT, CDR2 YYREEE (reference sequence). This CDR3 has 16 amino acids. The ends lost 4 bases at V and 0 bases at J; junction bases unmatched: 7. The CDR3 reads CASSPGDRLAKNIQYF. The CDR3 DNA reads as TGTGCCAGCAGCCCTGGGGACAGACTAGCCAAAAACATTCAGTACTTC.

The chain recombines TRBV5-6 with TRBJ1-2; TRBD1 matches 7 bases. The V and J ends lost 1 base and 8 bases, in that order; junction bases with no gene match: 11. Per the germline V gene, CDR1 is SGHDT and CDR2 is YYEEEE. The CDR3 has 15 amino acids. The CDR3, as DNA: TGTGCCAGCAGCTTGAGGGGGCAGGATTACGCGGGCTACACCTTC. Encoded protein: CASSLRGQDYAGYTF.

The gene calls are TRBV14 and TRBJ1-6; D unclear. The germline gives CDR1 SGHDN, CDR2 FVKESK. The V gene lost 3 bases and the J gene lost 0 bases, with 9 bases spanning the gap. This CDR3 contains 16 residues. The CDR3 DNA follows: TGTGCCAGCAGCCAGTTGCGAAGCTCCTATAATTCACCCCTCCACTTT. Translation gives CASSQLRSSYNSPLHF.

The J gene is TRBJ2-3, the V gene TRBV6-5, with 11 positions matching TRBD2. V lost 6 bases and J lost 5; bases outside the gene matches: 4. Germline V gives CDR1 MNHEY, CDR2 SVGAGI. The CDR3 is 14 amino acids. The CDR3 bases are TGTGCCAGCAGCCGTAGCGGGGGGGAAGATACGCAGTATTTT. It codes for CASSRSGGEDTQYF.

The CDR3 region has the DNA TGTGCCAGTAATCGGGACATCCAATTTGGTGATGGCTACACCTTC. Translation gives CASNRDIQFGDGYTF. V usage is TRBV19 and J usage is TRBJ1-2; the D gene is possibly TRBD1 (6 bases). Trimming stripped 7 bases from V and 6 bases from J, with 21 bases between. Germline V CDR1 and CDR2: LNHDA, SQIVND (reference sequence). The CDR3 is made up of 15 amino acids. The full variable domain, completed using reference TRBV19 and TRBJ1-2, is DGGITQSPKYLFRKEGQNVTLSCEQNLNHDAMYWYRQDPGQGLRLIYYSQIVNDFQKGDIAEGYSVSREKKESFPLTVTSAQKNPTAFYLCASNRDIQFGDGYTFGSGTRLTVV.

This chain uses TRBV7-2 with TRBJ1-6, with D possibly being TRBD1 (6 bases). CDR1 and CDR2 from the germline V gene are SGHTA and FQGNSA. The CDR3 is 15 amino acids. V gave up 0 bases and J gave up 11 bases, with 14 bases separating them. The CDR3 DNA reads TGTGCCAGCAGCTTAGCGGGTACAGGGCGGCCACCCCTCCACTTT. This codes for CASSLAGTGRPPLHF. The full variable domain, rest sourced from reference TRBV7-2 and TRBJ1-6, is GAGVSQSPSNKVTEKGKDVELRCDPISGHTALYWYRQSLGQGLEFLIYFQGNSAPDKSGLPSDRFSAERTGGSVSTLTIQRTQQEDSAVYLCASSLAGTGRPPLHFGNGTRLTVT.

J is TRBJ1-1 and V is TRBV10-2, with 11 nucleotides matching TRBD1. The CDR3 runs 15 residues. With 6 bases clipped from V and 4 bases from J, the junction kept 7 bases outside the gene matches. In germline, CDR1 is WSHSY, CDR2 SAAADI. CDR3 in DNA: TGCGCCAGCAGAACATCCGGGACAGGGGGCACTGAAGCTTTCTTT. It translates to CASRTSGTGGTEAFF.

The rearrangement uses TRBV6-6 and TRBJ1-2; D perhaps matches TRBD1 (5 bases). Trimming left V 6 bases short and J 0 bases short, with 14 bases between. The CDR3 runs 15 residues. Germline CDR1 is MNHNY and CDR2 is SVGAGI (reference sequence). The DNA of the CDR3 is TGTGCCAGCAGCACTCGGGGGGAGCCTAACTATGGCTACACCTTC. Amino acids: CASSTRGEPNYGYTF.

This chain uses TRBV19 with TRBJ2-1; 11 bases are shared with TRBD1. Trimming took 5 bases from V and 5 from J; bases not matched to a gene: 8. CDR3 size: 16 residues. Germline V gene lookup returns CDR1 LNHDA and CDR2 SQIVND (reference sequence). Here the CDR3 DNA reads TGTGCCAGTAGTGCCGGACAGGGGGCGATCCACAATGAGCAGTTCTTC. It yields the protein CASSAGQGAIHNEQFF. Supplemented by reference TRBV19 and TRBJ2-1, the full variable domain reads DGGITQSPKYLFRKEGQNVTLSCEQNLNHDAMYWYRQDPGQGLRLIYYSQIVNDFQKGDIAEGYSVSREKKESFPLTVTSAQKNPTAFYLCASSAGQGAIHNEQFFGPGTRLTVL.

The V and J genes are TRBV6-4 and TRBJ1-3; 10 bases are a match to TRBD1. The CDR3 totals 17 residues. The ends lost 5 bases at V and 0 bases at J; junction bases unmatched: 7. CDR1 MRHNA and CDR2 SNTAGT come from the germline V gene. The CDR3: CASSSDRGPYSGNTIYF. In nucleotides, the CDR3 is TGTGCCAGCAGTTCAGACAGGGGGCCTTACTCTGGAAACACCATATATTTT.